The 30 T cell receptor beta chains given below trace back to one sample, sequenced in a study of Tregs in tolerant kidney transplant recipients. Recipients received nonmyeloablative bone marrow transplants from related graft donors, with transient mixed chimerism. Repertoires were generated with immunoSEQ multiplex PCR, while TCRdb's copy carries only in-frame clones and drops some. The data contain fewer than 95,000 clones, under 95% of them singletons. The sequencing used CD4+ T cells from blood (PBMCs), collected 12 months after the transplant. Source of these receptors: a human patient who received a combined kidney and bone marrow transplant. The T cells may come from the graft donor.

The genes are TRBV7-2 and TRBJ1-3; maybe TRBD1 (6 bases). Germline V gene lookup returns CDR1 SGHTA and CDR2 FQGNSA. The CDR3 is made up of 12 amino acids. V dropped 8 bases and J dropped 3 bases, with 8 bases sitting between them. CDR3 DNA: TGTGCCAGCGGGGGCAGTGGAAACACCATATATTTT. It specifies CASGGSGNTIYF. Filled out from reference TRBV7-2 and TRBJ1-3, the complete variable domain reads GAGVSQSPSNKVTEKGKDVELRCDPISGHTALYWYRQSLGQGLEFLIYFQGNSAPDKSGLPSDRFSAERTGGSVSTLTIQRTQQEDSAVYLCASGGSGNTIYFGEGSWLTVV.

The chain couples TRBV19 to TRBJ2-7; perhaps TRBD1 as D (5 bases). Per the germline V gene, CDR1 is LNHDA and CDR2 is SQIVND (reference sequence). The CDR3 loop spans 14 amino acids. The V gene lost 3 bases and the J gene lost 2 bases, with 11 bases spanning the gap. The CDR3 region is CASSIWGSTYEQYF. CDR3 nucleotide sequence: TGTGCCAGTAGTATCTGGGGCTCGACCTACGAGCAGTACTTC.

The rearrangement uses TRBV5-5 and TRBJ1-2; 8 nucleotides align to TRBD1. The V and J ends lost 0 bases and 6 bases, in that order; junction bases with no gene match: 4. CDR1 is SGHKS and CDR2 is YYEKEE in the germline V gene (reference sequence). The CDR3 is 14 amino acids. The CDR3 DNA is TGTGCCAGCAGCTTGGTTGCGACAGGGGATGGCTACACCTTC. It yields the protein CASSLVATGDGYTF.

For the CDR3, the DNA is TGTGCCAGCAGAACCGGGGTCAGCTACGAGCAGTACTTC. Protein sequence: CASRTGVSYEQYF. This chain links TRBV2 with TRBJ2-5, with D possibly being TRBD2 (5 bases). The last part of the DNA fits TRBJ2-7 better; the J call may be wrong. The CDR3 runs to 13 residues. Germline assignment: CDR1 SNHLY and CDR2 FYNNEI.

The chain has TRBV7-2 and TRBJ2-2, with no clear D. Trimming took 5 bases from V and 4 from J, leaving 17 bases between them. From germline, CDR1 is SGHTA and CDR2 FQGNSA. CDR3 length: 16 residues. The CDR3 loop is CASSRSFSPLTGELFF. The CDR3 bases are TGTGCCAGCAGCCGTAGTTTTAGCCCGCTCACCGGGGAGCTGTTTTTT.

V and J are TRBV13 and TRBJ2-1, with 13 bases aligning to TRBD2. The V and J ends lost 5 bases and 6 bases, in that order; junction bases with no gene match: 4. The CDR3 has 15 amino acids. Germline V gene data show CDR1 as PRHDT and CDR2 as FYEKMQ (reference sequence). CDR3 DNA sequence: TGTGCCAGCAGCAAACTAGCGGGGGGGAGCAATGAGCAGTTCTTC. It is translated as CASSKLAGGSNEQFF.

This chain links TRBV7-9 with TRBJ2-7; D is uncertain. The CDR3 sequence is 16 residues long. Germline values: CDR1 SEHNR, CDR2 FQNEAQ (reference sequence). The V and J ends lost 1 base and 2 bases respectively, with 15 bases between them. CDR3 amino acids: CASSLGLGGYPYEQYF. DNA of the CDR3: TGTGCCAGCAGCTTAGGATTAGGCGGATACCCCTACGAGCAGTACTTC.

The genes are TRBV10-3 and TRBJ1-2, with D unclear. Trimming left V 2 bases short and J 3 bases short, with 7 bases between. CDR3 length: 13 amino acids. CDR1 is ENHRY, CDR2 SYGVKD, per germline. As DNA, the CDR3 is TGTGCCATCAGTGAGAGAGGTGACTATGGCTACACCTTC. Translating it yields CAISERGDYGYTF.

DNA for the CDR3: TGTGCCAGCAGCTTCGGGACAGGGGGACGTCAGCCCCAGCATTTT. Protein: CASSFGTGGRQPQHF. The chain is built from TRBV7-9 and TRBJ1-5, with 11 bases lining up with TRBD1. This CDR3 has 15 residues. The V gene's germline CDR1 is SEHNR and CDR2 FQNEAQ (reference sequence). V was clipped by 3 bases and J by 6 bases; unmatched bases: 4.

The gene calls are TRBV29-1 and TRBJ2-7, with 9 nucleotides matching TRBD2. V was pared by 1 base and J by 3 bases, with 7 bases of the junction left unmatched. The germline CDR1 and CDR2 sequences are SQVTM and ANQGSEA. The CDR3 spans 15 residues. The CDR3 bases are TGCAGCGTTGAAGGCGAGGCTAGCGGGATCTACGAGCAGTACTTC. Its translation: CSVEGEASGIYEQYF.

The rearrangement uses TRBV2 and TRBJ2-7; D is possibly TRBD1 (6 bases). The CDR3 spans 13 residues. Germline V gene data show CDR1 as SNHLY and CDR2 as FYNNEI. Trimming removed 10 bases at V and 1 base at J, with 14 bases between. CDR3 in DNA: TGTGCCACCCTCCCGACAGGTTCCTACGAGCAGTACTTC. Protein sequence: CATLPTGSYEQYF.

A single count supports this clone. The chain carries TRBV18 and TRBJ2-7, with 11 bases aligning to TRBD2. Germline CDR1 and CDR2: KGHSH and LQKENI. The CDR3 is 15 residues long. Losses at the gene ends were 2 bases for V and 3 bases for J; bases not matched to a gene: 3. CDR3 sequence (DNA): TGTGCCAGCTCACCAGGCGGGACTAGCGGCTACGAGCAGTACTTC. Translating it yields CASSPGGTSGYEQYF.

J is TRBJ2-7 and V is TRBV10-3; TRBD1 aligns across 9 bases. This CDR3 has 15 residues. V shed 2 bases, J shed 2 bases, and the junction held 4 bases outside the gene matches. Per germline, CDR1 ENHRY and CDR2 SYGVKD. CDR3 in DNA: TGTGCCATCAGTGAGAAGGGACAGGGCGCCTACGAGCAGTACTTC. Its protein is CAISEKGQGAYEQYF.

This chain uses TRBV11-3 with TRBJ1-3; D not certain. Germline V gene lookup returns CDR1 SGHNT and CDR2 YENEEA. The V end lost 1 base, the J end lost 7 bases, and 17 bases lay between the germline ends. The CDR3 has 16 amino acids. This CDR3 reads CASSLASGNGINTIYF. CDR3 bases: TGTGCCAGCAGCTTAGCGTCGGGGAACGGGATCAACACCATATATTTT.

The chain carries TRBV27 and TRBJ1-2; maybe TRBD1 (5 bases). Germline values: CDR1 MNHEY, CDR2 SMNVEV (reference sequence). This CDR3 spans 15 amino acids. Trimming left V 1 base short and J 5 bases short, with 14 bases between. The CDR3 reads CASSLWGSEHYGYTF. The CDR3 DNA reads TGTGCCAGCAGTTTATGGGGCAGCGAACATTATGGCTACACCTTC.

In this sample, this clone turned up once. The gene calls are TRBV7-9 and TRBJ1-2; tentatively, D is TRBD1 (6 bases). CDR3 length: 15 amino acids. Germline V gene lookup returns CDR1 SEHNR and CDR2 FQNEAQ (reference sequence). The ends were cut back, 5 bases at V and 7 bases at J, with 20 bases in the middle. The CDR3 protein is CASSLLRGGSPGYTF. The DNA of the CDR3 is TGTGCCAGCAGCCTATTGAGGGGGGGGTCCCCTGGCTACACCTTC.

This clone was seen only a few times. The V gene is TRBV7-9, the J gene TRBJ1-2, with D perhaps matching TRBD1 (5 bases). Trimming removed 6 bases at V and 0 bases at J, with 14 bases between. CDR1 SEHNR and CDR2 FQNEAQ come from the germline V gene (reference sequence). This CDR3 has 15 amino acids. The CDR3 nucleotides read TGTGCCAGCAGGGGGGGAGAAGCCTCTAACTATGGCTACACCTTC. Translation: CASRGGEASNYGYTF.

The chain uses TRBV6-6 and TRBJ2-4; TRBD2 matches 7 bases. This CDR3 contains 16 residues. Germline loops: CDR1 MNHNY, CDR2 SVGAGI (reference sequence). The V gene end was trimmed by 6 bases and the J gene end by 9 bases; junction bases not matched to a gene: 17. CDR3 bases: TGTGCCAGCAGCCCACACGGGGGGTCCAAAGCGAGCATTCAGTACTTC. This sequence encodes CASSPHGGSKASIQYF.

The gene calls are TRBV28 and TRBJ2-7, with 7 bases matching TRBD2. Per germline, CDR1 MDHEN and CDR2 SYDVKM. The CDR3 has 16 residues. The V segment lost 2 bases and the J segment 2 bases; nucleotides outside the gene matches: 9. DNA for the CDR3: TGTGCCAGCAGTTTAACCAGTGCTAGCGGAACCTACGAGCAGTACTTC. This sequence encodes CASSLTSASGTYEQYF. The full variable domain, its missing parts supplied by reference TRBV28 and TRBJ2-7, is DVKVTQSSRYLVKRTGEKVFLECVQDMDHENMFWYRQDPGLGLRLIYFSYDVKMKEKGDIPEGYSVSREKKERFSLILESASTNQTSMYLCASSLTSASGTYEQYFGPGTRLTVT.

This clone occurred once. The chain has TRBV2 and TRBJ1-1, with D uncertain. Trimming removed 4 bases from V and 0 bases from J, with 6 bases in between. Germline V gene data show CDR1 as SNHLY and CDR2 as FYNNEI. This CDR3 spans 13 amino acids. In DNA, the CDR3 is TGTGCCAGCAGTGTGGAGATGAACACTGAAGCTTTCTTT. Translated: CASSVEMNTEAFF.

V and J are TRBV7-6 and TRBJ1-1; no firm D call. The V gene lost 3 bases and the J gene lost 6 bases, with 11 bases spanning the gap. The CDR3 has 13 amino acids. Per the germline V gene, CDR1 is SGHVS and CDR2 is FNYEAQ. CDR3 sequence: CASSFNQEAEAFF. The CDR3 nucleotides are TGTGCCAGCAGCTTTAATCAGGAAGCTGAAGCTTTCTTT.

The gene calls are TRBV5-1 and TRBJ1-3; no firm D call. V was cut by 4 bases and J by 0 bases, with 11 bases left in between. The CDR3 runs 15 residues. Germline assignment: CDR1 SGHRS and CDR2 YFSETQ. CDR3 loop: CASSLDGSSGNTIYF. The CDR3, as DNA: TGCGCCAGCAGCCTGGACGGGAGCTCTGGAAACACCATATATTTT.

The chain employs TRBV6-1 and TRBJ1-2, with D unresolved. This CDR3 region has 17 residues. Germline V gene sequence: CDR1 MNHNS, CDR2 SASEGT. V lost 2 bases, J lost 4 bases, and 20 bases lay in between. The CDR3 bases are TGTGCCAGCAGTGAAATTAGAGGAGGCCGCGGCCGCTATGGCTACACCTTC. It specifies CASSEIRGGRGRYGYTF.

The table lists this clone with a count of one. The chain carries TRBV15 and TRBJ2-3, with 7 bases lining up with TRBD2. The germline gives CDR1 LNHNV, CDR2 YYDKDF (reference sequence). The CDR3 runs 17 residues. Losses at the gene ends were 0 bases for V and 2 bases for J; bases not matched to a gene: 8. CDR3 residues: CATSRDLGGGFTDTQYF. The CDR3 DNA reads as TGTGCCACCAGCAGAGATCTGGGGGGGGGTTTCACAGATACGCAGTATTTT.

The V gene is TRBV7-9, the J gene TRBJ1-4; weak D call: TRBD1 (6 bases). Germline V gene sequence: CDR1 SEHNR, CDR2 FQNEAQ (reference sequence). Trimming cost V 7 bases and J 2 bases, with 14 bases left between them. CDR3 length: 15 residues. The DNA of the CDR3 is TGTGCCAGCACTAAACAGGGTACCACTAATGAAAAACTGTTTTTT. Encoded protein: CASTKQGTTNEKLFF.

V and J are TRBV10-3 and TRBJ2-1; 8 positions match TRBD1. This CDR3 comprises 14 residues. Trimming at V came to 8 bases and at J to 2 bases, leaving 5 bases not matched to a gene. The germline CDR1 and CDR2 sequences are ENHRY and SYGVKD. The CDR3 sequence is CAIGRQGPYNEQFF. The DNA of the CDR3 is TGTGCCATCGGACGACAGGGGCCCTACAATGAGCAGTTCTTC.

The CDR3: CASSNGGKIYEQYF. The CDR3 nucleotides read TGTGCCAGCTCTAATGGGGGCAAAATTTACGAGCAGTACTTC. The rearrangement uses TRBV6-1 and TRBJ2-7; possible D gene TRBD1, 6 bases. The CDR3 is 14 residues long. Germline V gives CDR1 MNHNS, CDR2 SASEGT. The V end lost 8 bases, the J end lost 4 bases, and 18 bases lay between the germline ends.

This sequence joins TRBV11-3 and TRBJ1-1, with 10 positions matching TRBD1. V trimming: 4 bases; J trimming: 7 bases; junction bases outside the gene matches: 6. This CDR3 is 14 amino acids long. The germline gives CDR1 SGHNT, CDR2 YENEEA. The CDR3 nucleotides are TGTGCCAGCAGCTCTACCGGGACAGGGGTTGAAGCTTTCTTT. Protein sequence: CASSSTGTGVEAFF.

The rearrangement links TRBV29-1 to TRBJ2-7; D possibly corresponds to TRBD1 (5 bases). Per germline, CDR1 SQVTM and CDR2 ANQGSEA. V dropped 0 bases and J dropped 5 bases, with 11 bases sitting between them. CDR3 size: 13 residues. CDR3 DNA sequence: TGCAGCGTTGAAGATCCAGGGTTTAACGAGCAGTACTTC. Translation gives CSVEDPGFNEQYF.

This clone was detected only once. The chain is built from TRBV4-3 and TRBJ2-1; 7 bases align to TRBD2. J gave up 1 base and V 2 bases, and 5 bases lay outside the gene matches. The V gene's germline CDR1 is LGHNA and CDR2 YSLEER. The CDR3 has 16 residues. CDR3 residues: CASSQSWTSSYNEQFF. The CDR3 DNA reads as TGCGCCAGCAGCCAATCCTGGACTAGTTCCTACAATGAGCAGTTCTTC.